Listed below are T cell receptor beta chains from one sample, sequenced in a study of neoadjuvant nivolumab and ipilimumab in lung cancer. The data were produced by immunoSEQ multiplex PCR, yet TCRdb's version contains in-frame clones alone and is incomplete. The sample records 18,000 or so clones, 79% being singletons. This specimen consisted of tumor tissue, obtained after neoadjuvant nivolumab, alone or with ipilimumab, at or shortly before surgery. These TCRs come from an adult with non-small cell lung cancer. Each CDR3 is given with its conserved first and last residue. D genes are given only for firm matches. Clone size is given for some rows only: seen once, a few or many times, or a class if the clone is expanded.

CDR3 DNA | CDR3 protein | D gene | J gene | V gene | clone size
TGTGCCAGCAGATTGACAGGGGTCGGGAATTCACCCCTCCACTTT | CASRLTGVGNSPLHF | TRBD1 | TRBJ1-6 | TRBV6-4 | -
TGTGCCAGCAGCCAAGTTCGAGGAAACACCATATATTTT | CASSQVRGNTIYF | - | TRBJ1-3 | TRBV14 | -
TGTGCCAGCAGTTTGGGTAGCCAGCCCCAGCATTTT | CASSLGSQPQHF | - | TRBJ1-5 | TRBV28 | -
TGCGCCAGCAGCCCGGGGCCCGGCTGCACCGGGGAGCTGTTTTTT | CASSPGPGCTGELFF | - | TRBJ2-2 | TRBV10-1 | few
TGTGCCAGCTCACCTTTACAGAACACCGGGGAGCTGTTTTTT | CASSPLQNTGELFF | - | TRBJ2-2 | TRBV18 | -
TGTGCCAGCAGCCACAGGGGGGCGGCCTCCTACGAGCAGTACTTC | CASSHRGAASYEQYF | TRBD1 | TRBJ2-7 | TRBV5-6 | -
TGTGCCTGGAGTTTAGGGGGGGGTAACGAGCAGTACTTC | CAWSLGGGNEQYF | - | TRBJ2-7 | TRBV30 | -
TGTGCCAGGCTAGATGCGGAGACCCAGTACTTC | CARLDAETQYF | - | TRBJ2-5 | TRBV25-1 | once
TGTGCCAGCAGCCGCGACAGGGACTACGAGCAGTACTTC | CASSRDRDYEQYF | TRBD1 | TRBJ2-7 | TRBV7-9 | -
TGTGCCAGCTCACAGTCTACAGGGGGGCAAGAGACCCAGTACTTC | CASSQSTGGQETQYF | TRBD1 | TRBJ2-5 | TRBV18 | -
TGTGCCAGCAGTTACTCCGGAGTCCCTTGGGCTTTCTTT | CASSYSGVPWAFF | - | TRBJ1-1 | TRBV6-5 | -
TGCAGCGTTGCACAGGGGGGTACTGAAGCTTTCTTT | CSVAQGGTEAFF | TRBD1 | TRBJ1-1 | TRBV29-1 | -
TGTGCCAGCTCACCGTCAAGCGCCTCCTACGAGCAGTACTTC | CASSPSSASYEQYF | - | TRBJ2-7 | TRBV18 | -
TGTGCCAGCAGTGAAACAGCAGGGGGCACAGATACGCAGTATTTT | CASSETAGGTDTQYF | - | TRBJ2-3 | TRBV6-1 | -
TGTGCCAGCTCCTCGGGGCTCCTAGAGACCCAGTACTTC | CASSSGLLETQYF | - | TRBJ2-5 | TRBV18 | -
TGTGCCAGCAGCTTATCCCCCACCTCCTACAATGAGCAGTTCTTC | CASSLSPTSYNEQFF | - | TRBJ2-1 | TRBV5-4 | -
TGTGCCTGGTCCGGGACAGGGGGCCGTCAGCCCCAGCATTTT | CAWSGTGGRQPQHF | TRBD1 | TRBJ1-5 | TRBV30 | medium-sized
TGTGCCAGCGGAGCGGGGGGTAGGACCTACGAGCAGTACTTC | CASGAGGRTYEQYF | TRBD2 | TRBJ2-7 | TRBV7-3 | -
TGTGCCTGGGCGGGGGTGGGCACCGGGGAGCTGTTTTTT | CAWAGVGTGELFF | TRBD2 | TRBJ2-2 | TRBV30 | -
TGCGCCAGCAGCCCAGCGCCGGATCAGCCCCAGCATTTT | CASSPAPDQPQHF | - | TRBJ1-5 | TRBV5-1 | -
TGTGCCAGCAGTAGGACAGGCAGCAATCAGCCCCAGCATTTT | CASSRTGSNQPQHF | TRBD1 | TRBJ1-5 | TRBV6-5 | -
TGTGCCAGCAGTCGTCCCGGGACAGGGAACACTGAAGCTTTCTTT | CASSRPGTGNTEAFF | TRBD1 | TRBJ1-1 | TRBV5-5 | -
TGTGCCAGCTCAACCGCCGGGCCGAAGGAAGAGACCCAGTACTTC | CASSTAGPKEETQYF | - | TRBJ2-5 | TRBV18 | -
TGTGCCAGCTCAGCAACGACGGGGAACTACGAGCAGTACTTC | CASSATTGNYEQYF | - | TRBJ2-7 | TRBV18 | few
TGTGCCAGCAGCTTAGTCTCGGCAGGCGAGCAGTTCTTC | CASSLVSAGEQFF | - | TRBJ2-1 | TRBV11-2 | -
TGCAGCGTTGAACTCGCAGGGCGGGTGCAGTACTTC | CSVELAGRVQYF | - | TRBJ2-7 | TRBV29-1 | -
TGTGCCAGCAGTTACGCGACCGGGCCTCACTACGAGCAGTACTTC | CASSYATGPHYEQYF | - | TRBJ2-7 | TRBV6-5 | -
TGTGCCAGCAGCCGACAGGCCCAAAGCGGTGTGGATACGCAGTATTTT | CASSRQAQSGVDTQYF | - | TRBJ2-3 | TRBV7-2 | -
TGTGCCAGCAGACCCGAGAACGGGTTAAATAATTCACCCCTCCACTTT | CASRPENGLNNSPLHF | - | TRBJ1-6 | TRBV6-6 | -
TGTGCCAGCAGCTTTAGGCCTAGCGGGGGGCCGAACACCGGGGAGCTGTTTTTT | CASSFRPSGGPNTGELFF | TRBD2 | TRBJ2-2 | TRBV7-2 | -